One and the same sample provided the 29 T cell receptor beta chains below, sequenced in a study of OX40 agonist ivuxolimab in advanced cancers. Using immunoSEQ multiplex PCR, the repertoire was profiled, and TCRdb retains in-frame clones only, with some absent. Of roughly 89,000 clones detected, around 80% appear once; the ten largest clones hold around 1.5%. The source material was CD4+ or CD8+ T cells sorted from blood, sampled in a trial of the OX40 agonist ivuxolimab. The source of these receptors is an adult with an advanced solid tumor such as melanoma, head and neck, liver or kidney cancer.

The chain carries TRBV7-2 and TRBJ1-1; unclear D gene. With 1 base removed from V and 1 base from J, the gap between germline ends came to 10 bases. CDR1 and CDR2 (germline): SGHTA, FQGNSA. The CDR3 extends over 15 amino acids. DNA of the CDR3: TGTGCCAGCAGCTTAGAGAGCGGGTCGAACACTGAAGCTTTCTTT. It codes for CASSLESGSNTEAFF.

V and J are TRBV2 and TRBJ2-5; TRBD2 matches 7 bases. The germline gives CDR1 SNHLY, CDR2 FYNNEI. The CDR3 spans 14 residues. Unmatched junction bases numbered 3, after V lost 4 bases and J lost 1 base. This CDR3 is CASSGSGTQETQYF. Here the CDR3 DNA reads TGTGCCAGCAGTGGAAGCGGGACCCAAGAGACCCAGTACTTC.

This CDR3 reads CASSPRQGHGYEQYF. In nucleotides, the CDR3 is TGTGCCAGCAGCCCCAGACAGGGGCACGGCTACGAGCAGTACTTC. The rearrangement joins TRBV5-4 to TRBJ2-7, with 8 bases identical to TRBD1. Germline V gives CDR1 SGHNT, CDR2 YYREEE (reference sequence). This CDR3 spans 15 amino acids. Losses at the gene ends were 4 bases for V and 3 bases for J; bases not matched to a gene: 9.

The rearrangement uses TRBV7-6 and TRBJ2-1, with 9 bases identical to TRBD2. CDR1 is SGHVS and CDR2 is FNYEAQ in the germline V gene. The CDR3 is 18 residues long. V was clipped by 5 bases and J by 0 bases; unmatched bases: 11. CDR3 sequence reads: CASSPHISGGNSYNEQFF. The CDR3, as DNA: TGTGCCAGCAGCCCGCACATTAGCGGGGGAAACTCCTACAATGAGCAGTTCTTC.

The V call is TRBV29-1, the J call TRBJ2-1, with 9 bases identical to TRBD1. The CDR3 totals 14 residues. Germline-derived CDR1 and CDR2 are SQVTM and ANQGSEA. J gave up 5 bases and V 6 bases, and 8 bases lay outside the gene matches. CDR3 region: CSVPGQGHNNEQFF. The CDR3 coding sequence is TGCAGCGTACCGGGACAGGGCCATAACAATGAGCAGTTCTTC.

The rearrangement joins TRBV7-5 to TRBJ1-3. TRBV7-5 is designated a pseudogene. The CDR3 contains 19 residues. The CDR3 spells CVRSLESLGRVKGGNTIYF. The CDR3 bases are TGTGTCAGAAGCTTAGAGTCCCTTGGGCGTGTGAAGGGTGGAAACACCATATATTTT.

This chain connects TRBV15 to TRBJ2-3; D is unclear. Trimming pared 0 bases from V and 7 bases from J, leaving 5 bases between. Germline CDR1 is LNHNV and CDR2 is YYDKDF (reference sequence). CDR3 length: 12 residues. This chain's CDR3 is CATSRDRNTQYF. The CDR3 nucleotides read TGTGCCACCAGCAGAGATCGGAATACGCAGTATTTT.

The V gene is TRBV6-5, the J gene TRBJ1-1; D is uncertain. Looked up from germline, CDR1 is MNHEY and CDR2 is SVGAGI. V lost 8 bases and J 6 bases, leaving 10 bases between the germline ends. This CDR3 comprises 11 residues. The CDR3 region has the DNA TGTGCCAGCCAACGTGCAGCTGAAGCTTTCTTT. This translates into CASQRAAEAFF.

The V call is TRBV7-2, the J call TRBJ1-6; D uncertain. Looked up from germline, CDR1 is SGHTA and CDR2 is FQGNSA. Trimming shortened V by 4 bases and J by 7 bases, and 8 bases separated the two germline ends. The CDR3 runs to 13 residues. Written as DNA, the CDR3 is TGTGCCAGCAGCTCCACCGGGAATTCACCCCTCCACTTT. Its protein product is CASSSTGNSPLHF.

This chain uses TRBV5-4 with TRBJ1-3; D is perhaps TRBD1 (5 bases). Trimming stripped 5 bases from V and 0 bases from J, with 12 bases between. The CDR3 has 15 amino acids. Germline CDR1 SGHNT, CDR2 YYREEE (reference sequence). The CDR3 sequence: CASSPGTRSGNTIYF. CDR3 coding DNA: TGTGCCAGCAGTCCTGGGACGCGCTCTGGAAACACCATATATTTT.

For this clone: A read error may produce the germline difference seen at one junction end. This chain links TRBV19 with TRBJ2-2; a weak D match, TRBD2 (7 bases). Germline CDR1 reads LNHDA; CDR2 reads SQIVND (reference sequence). The CDR3 sequence is 15 residues long. The CDR3 DNA is TGTGCAAGTAAAAAAGGGGGGGGAAGTACCCGGGAGCTGTTTTTT. As protein: CASKKGGGSTRELFF.

This clone was picked up one time. This rearrangement joins TRBV6-5 to TRBJ1-5; D remains unclear. The CDR3 sequence is 13 residues long. The germline gives CDR1 MNHEY, CDR2 SVGAGI. Trimming stripped 8 bases from V and 6 bases from J, with 14 bases between. Here the CDR3 reads CASLPSGVQPQHF. The CDR3 DNA reads as TGTGCCAGCTTACCCTCCGGTGTTCAGCCCCAGCATTTT.

The CDR3 protein is CAIRPTAERNTIYF. The CDR3 DNA reads TGTGCCATCAGGCCGACAGCCGAACGTAACACCATATATTTT. The chain has TRBV10-3 and TRBJ1-3; D may be TRBD1 (5 bases). Trimming cost V 6 bases and J 7 bases, with 16 bases left between them. The CDR3 spans 14 residues. Germline CDR1 ENHRY, CDR2 SYGVKD.

The chain employs TRBV5-1 and TRBJ2-3; 11 nucleotides match TRBD2. V lost 4 bases, J lost 5 bases, and 6 bases stayed unmatched. CDR1 is SGHRS and CDR2 is YFSETQ in the germline V gene. This CDR3 is 15 amino acids long. The DNA of the CDR3 is TGCGCCAGCAGCCTTAGCGGGGGGGCGAGAGATACGCAGTATTTT. The encoded protein is CASSLSGGARDTQYF.

V gene TRBV29-1 combines with J gene TRBJ2-5, with 11 bases fitting TRBD1. The J segment lost 4 bases and the V segment lost 0 bases, leaving 7 bases of the junction unmatched. CDR1 and CDR2 (germline): SQVTM, ANQGSEA. The CDR3 is made up of 16 amino acids. Here the CDR3 reads CSVEDPGQGARETQYF. DNA for the CDR3: TGCAGCGTTGAAGATCCTGGACAGGGGGCGCGAGAGACCCAGTACTTC.

The chain uses TRBV15 and TRBJ2-1, with 9 bases identical to TRBD2. There are 14 residues in the CDR3. CDR1 and CDR2 (germline): LNHNV, YYDKDF (reference sequence). The V gene end was trimmed by 5 bases and the J gene end by 8 bases; junction bases not matched to a gene: 7. CDR3 residues: CATSPASGEDEQFF. The CDR3 region has the DNA TGTGCCACCAGCCCCGCTAGCGGGGAGGATGAGCAGTTCTTC.

The chain is built from TRBV28 and TRBJ1-1; D not resolved. The CDR3 extends over 14 amino acids. Germline V lookup: CDR1 MDHEN, CDR2 SYDVKM. Trimming shortened V by 5 bases and J by 11 bases, and 21 bases separated the two germline ends. The CDR3 DNA reads as TGTGCCAGCAGTCCCCCATCGCGGTCCCAAGGGGCTTTCTTT. Translated: CASSPPSRSQGAFF.

The chain employs TRBV6-1 and TRBJ1-1; 7 nucleotides align to TRBD1. This CDR3 has 15 amino acids. V gave up 1 base and J gave up 4 bases; unmatched junction bases: 6. Germline V gene lookup returns CDR1 MNHNS and CDR2 SASEGT. The CDR3 bases are TGTGCCAGCAGTGAAGTAACAGGGGATGGCACTGAAGCTTTCTTT. It yields the protein CASSEVTGDGTEAFF.

This clone has only a few counts. The chain employs TRBV19 and TRBJ1-5; D is perhaps TRBD1 (5 bases). This CDR3 is built from 15 residues. Germline V gene lookup returns CDR1 LNHDA and CDR2 SQIVND (reference sequence). V lost 3 bases, J lost 2 bases, and 11 bases lay in between. This chain's CDR3 is CASSMVAGRNQPQHF. Here the CDR3 DNA reads TGTGCCAGTAGTATGGTGGCAGGGCGCAATCAGCCCCAGCATTTT.

About this clone: A junction boundary mismatches the germline segment, possibly from a read error. DNA of the CDR3: TGCGCCAGCAGTGCTCGGCGGCAAGGGACCCAGTACTTC. Translation gives CASSARRQGTQYF. V gene TRBV10-1 combines with J gene TRBJ2-5; no reliable D call. CDR1 is WNHNN and CDR2 is SYGVQD in the germline V gene (reference sequence). This CDR3 is built from 13 residues.

The chain employs TRBV5-4 and TRBJ2-3, with D unclear. V was trimmed by 0 bases and J by 0 bases, leaving 8 bases between them. CDR3 length: 15 amino acids. Germline loops: CDR1 SGHNT, CDR2 YYREEE (reference sequence). CDR3 protein: CASSLVGSSTDTQYF. CDR3 coding DNA: TGTGCCAGCAGCTTGGTGGGTTCTAGCACAGATACGCAGTATTTT.

Only one count was recorded for this clone. J is TRBJ1-6 and V is TRBV7-9; 7 nucleotides agree with TRBD1. The CDR3 has 14 amino acids. Germline CDR1 SEHNR, CDR2 FQNEAQ (reference sequence). The V segment lost 1 base and the J segment 9 bases; nucleotides outside the gene matches: 3. The DNA of the CDR3 is TGTGCCAGCAGCTTAGTACAGGGGACTTCACCCCTCCACTTT. Protein: CASSLVQGTSPLHF.

The chain couples TRBV6-1 to TRBJ1-5, with 8 bases identical to TRBD1. The CDR3 spans 15 residues. The ends lost 2 bases at V and 4 bases at J; junction bases unmatched: 4. Germline V CDR1 and CDR2: MNHNS, SASEGT. CDR3 sequence: CASSEQGAVNQPQHF. CDR3 DNA: TGTGCCAGCAGTGAACAGGGGGCTGTGAATCAGCCCCAGCATTTT.

The CDR3 DNA follows: TGTGCCAGCAGCCCGACTAGCGGGGGTACCCAAGAGACCCAGTACTTC. It encodes CASSPTSGGTQETQYF. The chain is built from TRBV7-6 and TRBJ2-5, with 12 bases fitting TRBD2. With 5 bases clipped from V and 1 base from J, the junction kept 5 bases outside the gene matches. The CDR3 sequence is 16 residues long. Germline lookup yields CDR1 SGHVS and CDR2 FNYEAQ.

This chain uses TRBV21-1 with TRBJ2-7; TRBD2, as called in the table, went unchecked against the DNA. TRBV21-1 is annotated as a pseudogene. This CDR3 region has 15 residues. The DNA of the CDR3 is TGTGCCAGCAGCCTAACTAGCGGGGGGCCCTACGAGCAGTACTTC. Translating it yields CASSLTSGGPYEQYF.

A single count supports this clone. Here the CDR3 reads CASSVQGGSTEAFF. The CDR3 DNA sequence: TGTGCCAGCAGCGTACAGGGCGGGAGCACTGAAGCTTTCTTT. The chain recombines TRBV7-6 with TRBJ1-1; a weak D match, TRBD1 (6 bases). The V and J ends lost 5 bases and 4 bases respectively, with 14 bases between them. The CDR3 totals 14 residues. The germline gives CDR1 SGHVS, CDR2 FNYEAQ.

The V gene is TRBV5-1, the J gene TRBJ1-2, with TRBD1 matching over 9 bases. This CDR3 region has 14 residues. Germline loops: CDR1 SGHRS, CDR2 YFSETQ. J was trimmed by 7 bases and V by 0 bases; bases with no gene match: 4. The CDR3 loop is CASSLGTGEAGYTF. CDR3 nucleotides: TGCGCCAGCAGCTTGGGGACAGGGGAGGCTGGCTACACCTTC. Full variable domain (remainder filled in from reference TRBV5-1 and TRBJ1-2): KAGVTQTPRYLIKTRGQQVTLSCSPISGHRSVSWYQQTPGQGLQFLFEYFSETQRNKGNFPGRFSGRQFSNSRSEMNVSTLELGDSALYLCASSLGTGEAGYTFGSGTRLTVV.

This chain links TRBV7-6 with TRBJ1-4; unclear D gene. This CDR3 has 14 residues. V was pared by 5 bases and J by 5 bases, with 12 bases between. CDR1 SGHVS and CDR2 FNYEAQ come from the germline V gene. CDR3 region: CASSRFGGNEKLFF. The CDR3 coding sequence is TGTGCCAGCAGCCGATTTGGTGGGAATGAAAAACTGTTTTTT.

This clone was seen only once. The chain couples TRBV25-1 to TRBJ2-7; D is unclear. Germline CDR1 is MGHDK and CDR2 is SYGVNS. V was clipped by 1 base and J by 4 bases, with 2 bases between them. This CDR3 comprises 11 residues. The CDR3: CASSEWYEQYF. Here the CDR3 DNA reads TGTGCCAGCAGTGAATGGTACGAGCAGTACTTC.